Following are 26 T cell receptor beta chains from one sample sequenced in a study of human T cells and chemical hapten exposure. Time point here: pre-sensitization, week 0. The treatment is: therapeutic diphenylcyclopropenone sensitization with weekly scalp DPC. A single record per CDR3 protein comes from TCRdb applying MiXCR to the RACE reads. The table shows some 400,000 distinct CDR3 sequences, with approximately 5.1% occurring only once. The material was whole blood, obtained in connection with sensitization to the hapten diphenylcyclopropenone (DPC). These receptor sequences come from a woman aged 45-59 years with alopecia areata. Some clones in this sample may be carry-over from other donors' samples.

The gene calls are TRBV12-3 or TRBV12-4 and TRBJ1-1; D call uncertain. The CDR3 has 16 amino acids. Trimming removed 6 bases from V and 3 bases from J, with 20 bases in between. This CDR3 reads CASSPKRNPADTEAFF. For the CDR3, the DNA is TGTGCCAGCAGCCCCAAACGTAATCCGGCGGACACTGAAGCTTTCTTT.

This clonotype occurred many times. This chain joins TRBV10-2 and TRBJ2-7, with D unresolved. V was cut by 1 base and J by 3 bases, with 10 bases left in between. CDR3 size: 14 residues. CDR1 is WSHSY, CDR2 SAAADI, per germline. The CDR3 loop reads CASSELSVNYEQYF. The CDR3 bases are TGCGCCAGCAGTGAGTTAAGCGTAAACTACGAGCAGTACTTC.

The CDR3 DNA reads as TGTGCCAGCAGCTTCCGGGACACCACTGAAGCTTTCTTT. Amino acid sequence: CASSFRDTTEAFF. The V and J genes are TRBV3-1 and TRBJ1-1; D perhaps matches TRBD1 (6 bases). The V end was cut by 5 bases, the J end by 4 bases, with 11 bases between. From germline, CDR1 is LGHDT and CDR2 YNNKEL (reference sequence). The CDR3 contains 13 residues.

This clonotype was detected ten times or more. This chain links TRBV5-4 with TRBJ2-1; D remains ambiguous. CDR1 is SGHNT, CDR2 YYREEE, per germline (reference sequence). Trimming took off 6 bases at V and 4 bases at J, with 17 bases between the two ends. CDR3 size: 15 residues. CDR3 region: CASTTESLTYNEQFF. CDR3 in DNA: TGTGCCAGCACCACCGAGAGTCTAACATACAATGAGCAGTTCTTC.

This clonotype has a handful of counts. The CDR3 bases are TGTGCCAGCAGCTTAAGTGGTTGGGGGAACACTGAAGCTTTCTTT. Its protein product is CASSLSGWGNTEAFF. This rearrangement joins TRBV7-9 to TRBJ1-1; unclear D gene. Trimming took off 2 bases at V and 1 base at J, with 11 bases between the two ends. Germline V gene lookup returns CDR1 SEHNR and CDR2 FQNEAQ (reference sequence). The CDR3 is 15 residues long.

This clonotype was recorded many times. This chain joins TRBV30 and TRBJ1-6, with D possibly being TRBD1 (5 bases). Trimming removed 4 bases from V and 6 bases from J, with 10 bases in between. Germline V gene lookup returns CDR1 GTSNPN and CDR2 SVGIG (reference sequence). This CDR3 region has 13 residues. The CDR3 reads CAWKDTVNSPLHF. In nucleotides, the CDR3 is TGTGCCTGGAAGGACACCGTTAATTCACCCCTCCACTTT.

This clonotype was counted ten times or more. The J gene is TRBJ2-7, the V gene TRBV20-1; TRBD2 matches 8 bases. CDR1 DFQATT and CDR2 SNEGSKA come from the germline V gene (reference sequence). With 6 bases clipped from V and 2 bases from J, the junction kept 9 bases outside the gene matches. The CDR3 extends over 14 amino acids. CDR3 region: CSAHPIAGPYEQYF. The CDR3 DNA is TGCAGTGCCCACCCTATAGCGGGACCCTACGAGCAGTACTTC.

This clonotype was recorded many times. The chain uses TRBV20-1 and TRBJ2-3, with D possibly being TRBD2 (6 bases). CDR3 length equals 14 residues. Germline V CDR1 and CDR2: DFQATT, SNEGSKA (reference sequence). Deletions cut 6 bases from V and 0 bases from J, with 13 bases between. The CDR3 DNA reads TGCAGTGCAACCGGGACTCAGAGCACAGATACGCAGTATTTT. It yields the protein CSATGTQSTDTQYF.

This clonotype appeared a few times. The chain uses TRBV30 and TRBJ2-7; D not resolved. Trimming stripped 0 bases from V and 3 bases from J, with 9 bases between. The CDR3 is made up of 13 amino acids. Germline CDR1 reads GTSNPN; CDR2 reads SVGIG (reference sequence). CDR3 nucleotide sequence: TGTGCCTGGAGTGTTCTCCCCGGCTACGAGCAGTACTTC. Protein: CAWSVLPGYEQYF.

This clonotype was seen repeatedly, ten times or more. This chain uses TRBV20-1 with TRBJ1-4, with unresolved D. There are 14 residues in the CDR3. The V end was cut by 2 bases, the J end by 3 bases, with 10 bases between. Germline V CDR1 and CDR2: DFQATT, SNEGSKA (reference sequence). CDR3 loop: CSARMGLPNEKLFF. The CDR3 nucleotides read TGCAGTGCTAGAATGGGCCTTCCTAATGAAAAACTGTTTTTT.

This clonotype has a handful of counts. The chain recombines TRBV5-6 with TRBJ1-1; tentatively, D is TRBD1 (5 bases). The length of the CDR3 is 17 residues. CDR1 is SGHDT and CDR2 is YYEEEE in the germline V gene. The V and J ends lost 0 bases and 3 bases respectively, with 18 bases between them. CDR3 region: CASSLVFPGGLDTEAFF. Written as DNA, the CDR3 is TGTGCCAGCAGCTTGGTTTTTCCGGGGGGTCTCGACACTGAAGCTTTCTTT.

In this sample, this clonotype turned up many times. V gene TRBV12-3 or TRBV12-4 combines with J gene TRBJ2-1; 8 nucleotides line up with TRBD1. The ends lost 5 bases at V and 9 bases at J; junction bases unmatched: 9. The CDR3 sequence is 14 residues long. The CDR3 DNA follows: TGTGCCAGCAGTCCCCGACAGGGGTTGAGTGAGCAGTTCTTC. It is translated as CASSPRQGLSEQFF.

This clonotype was seen at least ten times. The chain uses TRBV7-8 and TRBJ2-1; 9 bases match TRBD2. Trimming at V came to 0 bases and at J to 3 bases, leaving 3 bases not matched to a gene. The germline gives CDR1 SGHVS, CDR2 FQNEAQ. CDR3 length equals 16 residues. The CDR3 loop is CASSLAFSGSYNEQFF. The CDR3 nucleotides read TGTGCCAGCAGCTTAGCCTTTAGCGGGAGCTACAATGAGCAGTTCTTC.

This chain connects TRBV27 to TRBJ2-2; 7 nucleotides align to TRBD1. CDR1 and CDR2 from the germline V gene are MNHEY and SMNVEV (reference sequence). The J segment lost 6 bases and the V segment lost 5 bases, leaving 6 bases of the junction unmatched. This CDR3 spans 14 amino acids. The CDR3 DNA follows: TGTGCCAGCAGTCGTGGGACAGCCCCCGGGGAGCTGTTTTTT. Translating it yields CASSRGTAPGELFF.

This clonotype was seen at least ten times. This sequence joins TRBV5-1 and TRBJ2-7; 9 bases match TRBD1. Germline V gene data show CDR1 as SGHRS and CDR2 as YFSETQ. This CDR3 comprises 16 residues. Germline trimming cut 0 bases from V and 6 bases from J; bases unmatched to any gene: 10. The CDR3 loop is CASSLESGQGHPEQYF. The CDR3 DNA follows: TGCGCCAGCAGCTTGGAGTCGGGACAGGGTCATCCCGAGCAGTACTTC.

There are many counts of this clonotype. The rearrangement uses TRBV20-1 and TRBJ2-3; 10 nucleotides match TRBD2. Germline trimming cut 4 bases from V and 3 bases from J; bases unmatched to any gene: 4. The germline V gene encodes CDR1 DFQATT and CDR2 SNEGSKA (reference sequence). This CDR3 comprises 14 residues. The CDR3 is CSAKREGRTDTQYF. CDR3 nucleotide sequence: TGCAGTGCTAAGCGGGAGGGCCGGACAGATACGCAGTATTTT.

This clonotype was detected ten times or more. This chain joins TRBV12-3 or TRBV12-4 and TRBJ1-1, with D unresolved. Trimming shortened V by 2 bases and J by 1 base, and 8 bases separated the two germline ends. CDR3 length equals 14 residues. The CDR3 region is CASSLLGANTEAFF. The CDR3 nucleotides are TGTGCCAGCAGTTTATTGGGAGCGAACACTGAAGCTTTCTTT.

This clonotype appeared a few times. V gene TRBV6-5 combines with J gene TRBJ2-1, with 8 bases lining up with TRBD2. Germline V gene lookup returns CDR1 MNHEY and CDR2 SVGAGI. V shed 7 bases, J shed 5 bases, and the junction held 10 bases outside the gene matches. The CDR3 spans 15 residues. This CDR3 is CASTHLSGAHNEQFF. In DNA, the CDR3 is TGTGCCAGCACTCACCTTAGCGGGGCCCACAATGAGCAGTTCTTC.

J is TRBJ1-4 and V is TRBV27; D may be TRBD1 (6 bases). The V gene lost 8 bases and the J gene lost 7 bases, with 17 bases spanning the gap. This CDR3 is built from 14 residues. Germline CDR1 and CDR2: MNHEY and SMNVEV (reference sequence). CDR3 region: CASAQGPRFEKLFF. The CDR3 nucleotides read TGTGCCAGCGCTCAGGGGCCCCGATTTGAAAAACTGTTTTTT.

A few counts support this clonotype. CDR3 nucleotides: TGCAGTGCTCCCCAACGCGGGAGGCCGAACACCGGGGAGCTGTTTTTT. Its protein is CSAPQRGRPNTGELFF. The rearrangement uses TRBV20-1 and TRBJ2-2; 8 nucleotides agree with TRBD2. The V gene end was trimmed by 5 bases and the J gene end by 0 bases; junction bases not matched to a gene: 8. This CDR3 region has 16 residues. Per the germline V gene, CDR1 is DFQATT and CDR2 is SNEGSKA (reference sequence).

This clonotype showed up just a few times. The chain links TRBV6-1 to TRBJ2-5; perhaps TRBD1 as D (7 bases). Trimming stripped 4 bases from V and 5 bases from J, with 14 bases between. Germline assignment: CDR1 MNHNS and CDR2 SASEGT. The CDR3 is 14 residues long. CDR3 amino acids: CASSGRAGGETQYF. For the CDR3, the DNA is TGTGCCAGCAGTGGTAGGGCAGGGGGGGAGACCCAGTACTTC.

This clonotype was found many times. This chain links TRBV3-1 with TRBJ2-1, with 8 bases aligning to TRBD1. The V and J ends lost 4 bases and 9 bases, in that order; junction bases with no gene match: 8. The germline gives CDR1 LGHDT, CDR2 YNNKEL (reference sequence). The CDR3 spans 14 residues. The CDR3, as DNA: TGTGCCAGCAGCCCTCGCAGGGGGCATGGTGAGCAGTTCTTC. It specifies CASSPRRGHGEQFF.

V is TRBV12-3 or TRBV12-4 and J is TRBJ1-5; D not certain. V lost 8 bases and J lost 2, with 10 bases in between. The CDR3 covers 13 residues. CDR3 DNA: TGTGCCAGCGCGATAGGCGGCAATCAGCCCCAGCATTTT. It specifies CASAIGGNQPQHF.

The rearrangement joins TRBV10-3 to TRBJ2-7; 8 bases agree with TRBD2. Unmatched junction bases numbered 4, after V lost 5 bases and J lost 4 bases. The V gene's germline CDR1 is ENHRY and CDR2 SYGVKD. This CDR3 contains 13 residues. CDR3 in DNA: TGTGCCATCAGTCGGGAGGGCAGATACGAGCAGTACTTC. Protein: CAISREGRYEQYF.

This clonotype came up many times. The rearrangement links TRBV29-1 to TRBJ2-3, with 8 bases lining up with TRBD2. Germline V gene sequence: CDR1 SQVTM, CDR2 ANQGSEA. The V segment lost 1 base and the J segment 0 bases; nucleotides outside the gene matches: 0. The CDR3 is 14 residues long. This chain's CDR3 is CSVEGLASTDTQYF. For the CDR3, the DNA is TGCAGCGTTGAAGGACTAGCGAGCACAGATACGCAGTATTTT.

This clonotype was seen at least ten times. The chain carries TRBV2 and TRBJ2-5, with 9 positions matching TRBD1. The CDR3 is 14 amino acids. J gave up 2 bases and V 7 bases, and 5 bases lay outside the gene matches. Germline V gene data show CDR1 as SNHLY and CDR2 as FYNNEI. Here the CDR3 reads CASTLQGAQETQYF. CDR3 DNA sequence: TGTGCCAGCACCCTACAGGGGGCACAAGAGACCCAGTACTTC.